The following is a T cell receptor beta chain sequence with its context. Its antigen remains unknown. In the PCR, 60 Vbeta and 13 Jbeta primers were used. Clones were read by immunoSEQ multiplex PCR, and TCRdb kept only the in-frame ones, dropping some. Of 150,000 or so clones listed, roughly four fifths are singletons. This record belongs to a study of cytomegalovirus exposure and HLA in healthy donors. The study's findings and limits: A cluster of highly shared sequence variants was likely a sequencing artifact.

The TCR sequence derives from a young man in good health and CMV-seropositive. Sample: PBMCs.

The CDR3, as DNA: TGTGCCAGCAGCTCGACCGGGACTAAGAACACCGGGGAGCTGTTTTTT. Translation: CASSSTGTKNTGELFF. This chain connects TRBV13 to TRBJ2-2, with TRBD2 identical over 7 bases. V dropped 4 bases and J dropped 1; count of bases not matched to a gene: 6. The CDR3 runs to 16 residues. The V gene's germline CDR1 is PRHDT and CDR2 FYEKMQ (reference sequence).